The T cell receptor (beta chain) under discussion was sequenced for a study of cytomegalovirus exposure and HLA in healthy donors. General study results and limits: Reports indicated that the classifier achieved high specificity and sensitivity in diagnosing cytomegalovirus status. In a later analysis, TCR beta V- and J-gene trimming was associated with a missense DCLRE1C variant. Among immune exposure information, only CMV serostatus was available. Among the CMV-associated chains, a few were confirmed in vitro as specific for CMV antigens.

From germline, CDR1 is MNHEY and CDR2 SMNVEV (reference sequence). V shed 8 bases and J 0 bases; nucleotides not matched to a gene: 7. The CDR3 runs 15 residues. Comments on this clone: The antigen is unknown.

Amplification used 60 Vbeta primers and 13 Jbeta primers. TCRdb's table, derived via immunoSEQ multiplex PCR, lists solely in-frame clones and lacks some. The top ten clones hold about 2% of a sample with around 130,000 clones, about 86% of them seen once. Sequencing used PBMCs. This TCR derives from a woman in her thirties or forties in good health and CMV-seronegative. The chain joins TRBV27 to TRBJ2-7, with TRBD2 matching 10 bases. CDR3 amino acids: CASSIGTSVSYEQYF. CDR3 nucleotides: TGTGCCAGCTCGATCGGGACTAGCGTCTCCTACGAGCAGTACTTC.